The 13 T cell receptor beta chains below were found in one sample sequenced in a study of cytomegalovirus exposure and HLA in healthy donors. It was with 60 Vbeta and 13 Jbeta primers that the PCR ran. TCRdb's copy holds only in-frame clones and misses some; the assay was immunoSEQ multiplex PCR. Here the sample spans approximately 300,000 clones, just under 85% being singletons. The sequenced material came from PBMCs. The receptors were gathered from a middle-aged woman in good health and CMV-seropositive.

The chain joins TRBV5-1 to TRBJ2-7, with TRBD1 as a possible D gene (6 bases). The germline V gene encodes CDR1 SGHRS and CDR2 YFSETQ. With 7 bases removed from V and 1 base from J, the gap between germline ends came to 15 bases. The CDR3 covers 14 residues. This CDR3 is CASSATGPSYEQYF. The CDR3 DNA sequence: TGCGCCAGCTCGGCGACAGGTCCTTCCTACGAGCAGTACTTC.

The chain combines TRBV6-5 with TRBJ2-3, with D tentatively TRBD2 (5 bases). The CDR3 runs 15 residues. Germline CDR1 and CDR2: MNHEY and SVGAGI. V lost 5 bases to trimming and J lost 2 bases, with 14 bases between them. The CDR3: CASSPRLQITDTQYF. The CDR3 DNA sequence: TGTGCCAGCAGTCCCCGACTACAAATCACAGATACGCAGTATTTT.

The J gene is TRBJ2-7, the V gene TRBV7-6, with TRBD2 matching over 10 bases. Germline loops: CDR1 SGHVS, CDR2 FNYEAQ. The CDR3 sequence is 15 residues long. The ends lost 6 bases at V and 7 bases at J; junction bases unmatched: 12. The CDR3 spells CASRKEAGGVFEQYF. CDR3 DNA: TGTGCCAGCAGGAAAGAAGCGGGAGGGGTATTTGAGCAGTACTTC. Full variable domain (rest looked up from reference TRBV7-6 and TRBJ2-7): GAGVSQSPRYKVTKRGQDVALRCDPISGHVSLYWYRQALGQGPEFLTYFNYEAQQDKSGLPNDRFSAERPEGSISTLTIQRTEQRDSAMYRCASRKEAGGVFEQYFGPGTRLTVT.

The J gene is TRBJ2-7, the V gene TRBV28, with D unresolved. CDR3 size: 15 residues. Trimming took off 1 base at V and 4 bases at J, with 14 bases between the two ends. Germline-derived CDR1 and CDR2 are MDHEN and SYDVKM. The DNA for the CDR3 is TGTGCCAGCAGTTTATTTCCCACGAACTCATACGAGCAGTACTTC. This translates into CASSLFPTNSYEQYF.

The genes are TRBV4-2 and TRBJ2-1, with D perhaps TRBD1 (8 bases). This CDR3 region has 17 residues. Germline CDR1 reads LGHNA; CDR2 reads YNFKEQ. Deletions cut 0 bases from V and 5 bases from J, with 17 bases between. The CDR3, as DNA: TGTGCCAGCAGCCAAGATCGAGACAGGGGAGGGAACAATGAGCAGTTCTTC. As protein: CASSQDRDRGGNNEQFF.

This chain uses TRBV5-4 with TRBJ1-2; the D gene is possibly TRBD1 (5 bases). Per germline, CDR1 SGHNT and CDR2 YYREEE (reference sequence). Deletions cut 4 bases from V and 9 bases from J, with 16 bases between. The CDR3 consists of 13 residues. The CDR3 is CASSIGQQTRYTF. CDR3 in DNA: TGTGCCAGCAGCATAGGACAACAGACCCGCTACACCTTC.

The CDR3 spells CAWSVRGRDSYEQYF. The CDR3, as DNA: TGTGCCTGGAGTGTACGAGGGAGAGACTCCTACGAGCAGTACTTC. The V and J genes are TRBV30 and TRBJ2-7; possible D gene TRBD2, 5 bases. The CDR3 is 15 residues long. V shed 0 bases and J shed 0 bases, with 12 bases lying between them. Germline V gives CDR1 GTSNPN, CDR2 SVGIG (reference sequence).

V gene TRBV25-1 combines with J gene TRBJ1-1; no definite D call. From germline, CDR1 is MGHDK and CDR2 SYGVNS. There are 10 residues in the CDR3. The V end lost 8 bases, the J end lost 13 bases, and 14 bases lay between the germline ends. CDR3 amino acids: CASSGSSDFF. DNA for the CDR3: TGTGCCAGCTCCGGTTCAAGCGATTTCTTT.

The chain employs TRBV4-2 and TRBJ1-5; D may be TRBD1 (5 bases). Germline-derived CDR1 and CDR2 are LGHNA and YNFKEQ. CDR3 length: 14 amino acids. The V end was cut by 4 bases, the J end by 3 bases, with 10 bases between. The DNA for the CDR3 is TGTGCCAGCAGCCCCGGACATATCAATCAGCCCCAGCATTTT. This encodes CASSPGHINQPQHF.

CDR3 sequence (DNA): TGTGCCAGTAGTCCGACAGGGACAACCTACGAGCAGTACTTC. Protein sequence: CASSPTGTTYEQYF. The rearrangement joins TRBV19 to TRBJ2-7, with 7 bases lining up with TRBD1. CDR3 size: 14 residues. With V trimmed by 5 bases and J by 2 bases, 6 bases remained unmatched. Germline-derived CDR1 and CDR2 are LNHDA and SQIVND (reference sequence).

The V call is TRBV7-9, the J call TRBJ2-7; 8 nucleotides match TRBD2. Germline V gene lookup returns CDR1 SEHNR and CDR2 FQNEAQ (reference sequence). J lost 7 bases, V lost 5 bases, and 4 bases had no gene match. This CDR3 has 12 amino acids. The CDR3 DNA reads TGTGCCAGCAGCCCACTAGCGGAAGAGCAGTACTTC. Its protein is CASSPLAEEQYF.

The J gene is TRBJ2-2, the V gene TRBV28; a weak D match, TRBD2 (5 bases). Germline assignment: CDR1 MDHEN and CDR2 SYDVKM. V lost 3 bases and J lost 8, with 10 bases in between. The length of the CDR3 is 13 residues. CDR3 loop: CASSFGRGGELFF. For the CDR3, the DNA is TGTGCCAGCAGTTTCGGCCGGGGAGGGGAGCTGTTTTTT.

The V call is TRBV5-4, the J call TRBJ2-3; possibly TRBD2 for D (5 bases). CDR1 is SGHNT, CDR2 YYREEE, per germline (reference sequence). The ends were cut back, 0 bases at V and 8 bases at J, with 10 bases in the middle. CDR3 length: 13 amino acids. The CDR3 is CASSLENRGTQYF. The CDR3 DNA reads TGTGCCAGCAGCTTGGAAAATCGGGGTACGCAGTATTTT.